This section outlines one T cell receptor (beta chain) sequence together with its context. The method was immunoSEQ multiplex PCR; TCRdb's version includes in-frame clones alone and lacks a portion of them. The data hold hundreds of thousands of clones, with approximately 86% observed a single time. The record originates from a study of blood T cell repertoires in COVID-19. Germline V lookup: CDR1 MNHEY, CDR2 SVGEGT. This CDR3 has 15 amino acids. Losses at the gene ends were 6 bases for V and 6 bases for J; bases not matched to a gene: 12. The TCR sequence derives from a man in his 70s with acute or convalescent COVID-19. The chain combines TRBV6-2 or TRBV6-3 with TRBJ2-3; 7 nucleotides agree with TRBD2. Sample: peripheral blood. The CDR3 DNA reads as TGTGCCAGCAGCTCACAGCGGGGCCCCTACGATACGCAGTATTTT. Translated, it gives CASSSQRGPYDTQYF.